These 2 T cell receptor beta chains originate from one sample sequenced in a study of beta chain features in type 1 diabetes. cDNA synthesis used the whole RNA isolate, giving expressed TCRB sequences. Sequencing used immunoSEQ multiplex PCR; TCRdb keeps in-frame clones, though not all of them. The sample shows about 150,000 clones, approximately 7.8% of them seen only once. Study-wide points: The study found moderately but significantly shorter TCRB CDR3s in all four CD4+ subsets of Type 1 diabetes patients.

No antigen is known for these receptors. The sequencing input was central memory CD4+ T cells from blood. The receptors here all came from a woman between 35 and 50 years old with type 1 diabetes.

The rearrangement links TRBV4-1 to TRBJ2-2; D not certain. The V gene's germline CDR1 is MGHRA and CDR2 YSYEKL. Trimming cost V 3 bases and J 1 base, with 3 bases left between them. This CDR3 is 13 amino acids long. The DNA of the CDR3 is TGCGCCAGCAGCCACCGGAACACCGGGGAGCTGTTTTTT. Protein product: CASSHRNTGELFF.

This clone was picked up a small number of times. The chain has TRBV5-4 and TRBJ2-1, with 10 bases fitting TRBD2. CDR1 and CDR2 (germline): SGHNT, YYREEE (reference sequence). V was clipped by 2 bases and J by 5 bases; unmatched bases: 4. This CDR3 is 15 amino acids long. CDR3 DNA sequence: TGTGCCAGCAGCTTAGAGCGGGAGGGGCACAATGAGCAGTTCTTC. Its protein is CASSLEREGHNEQFF.